This record concerns one T cell receptor (beta chain) sequence. TCRdb's table, derived via immunoSEQ multiplex PCR, lists solely in-frame clones and lacks some. This sample has under 600,000 clones; 80% to 90% occur once, and the top ten carry approximately 1.7%. Germline values: CDR1 SGHAT, CDR2 FQDESV (reference sequence). There are 15 residues in the CDR3. The ends lost 5 bases at V and 2 bases at J; junction bases unmatched: 7. The data originate from a study of Ad26.COV2.S vaccination and SARS-CoV-2 variants. About the research overall: Into the muscle, Ad26.COV2.S was dosed once or twice, 56 days apart.

Treatment defined: around 19 received Ad26.COV2.S at low or high dose, single or two shots; several received placebo; per-sample allocation not given. Samples were taken on day 63 after the first vaccine or placebo injection. The origin of this receptor is a person aged 18 to 59 who received the Ad26.COV2.S COVID-19 vaccine or a placebo. This rearrangement joins TRBV11-1 to TRBJ2-3; 7 nucleotides align to TRBD1. The material was peripheral blood, obtained in a trial of Ad26.COV2.S vaccine versus placebo. This CDR3 is CASSLNRGSTDTQYF. CDR3 DNA sequence: TGTGCCAGCAGCCTCAACAGGGGTTCCACAGATACGCAGTATTTT.